The 16 T cell receptor beta chains presented below share a single source sample, sequenced in a study of T cells in Graves' hyperthyroidism and ophthalmopathy. Amplification of TCR beta CDR3 regions was performed using RNA transcripts as template. The study used the HTBI primer set for a first-round RT-PCR of the TCR CDR3. TCRdb re-called the multiplex PCR reads with MiXCR, one entry per CDR3 protein. The data contain about 400,000 distinct CDR3 sequences, around 15% of them seen just once; the ten biggest clones take up roughly 13%. The specimen was blood. The receptor set was obtained from a man aged 18-30 years with Graves' ophthalmopathy.

Concerning this clonotype itself: This could be a read error, since a much larger clone is one nucleotide away. The rearrangement uses TRBV5-1 and TRBJ2-1, with 10 nucleotides matching TRBD2. The J call may be faulty, since TRBJ2-7 better matches the DNA end. Germline values: CDR1 SGHRS, CDR2 YFSETQ. This CDR3 has 15 residues. The chain's CDR3 is CASSSQAGGGNEQYF. In nucleotides, the CDR3 is TGCGCCAGCAGCTCTCAAGCGGGAGGGGGGAATGAGCAGTACTTC.

Many counts were recorded for this clonotype. The V gene is TRBV11-2, the J gene TRBJ1-1; no firm D call. Trimming shortened V by 2 bases and J by 3 bases, and 7 bases separated the two germline ends. Germline CDR1 reads SGHAT; CDR2 reads FQNNGV. The CDR3 contains 13 residues. The CDR3 sequence: CASSLTTDTEAFF. Here the CDR3 DNA reads TGTGCCAGCAGCTTAACAACCGACACTGAAGCTTTCTTT. Together with reference TRBV11-2 and TRBJ1-1, the CDR3 gives the full variable domain: EAGVAQSPRYKIIEKRQSVAFWCNPISGHATLYWYQQILGQGPKLLIQFQNNGVVDDSQLPKDRFSAERLKGVDSTLKIQPAKLEDSAVYLCASSLTTDTEAFFGQGTRLTVV.

At least ten counts were recorded for this clonotype. The V and J genes are TRBV24-1 and TRBJ1-1; 7 bases map to TRBD1. With 3 bases clipped from V and 4 bases from J, the junction kept 4 bases outside the gene matches. The V gene's germline CDR1 is KGHDR and CDR2 SFDVKD. There are 14 residues in the CDR3. The CDR3: CATSDTGESTEAFF. In DNA, the CDR3 is TGTGCCACCAGTGATACAGGGGAGAGCACTGAAGCTTTCTTT.

This clonotype was recorded at least ten times. V is TRBV12-3 or TRBV12-4 and J is TRBJ2-3; D may be TRBD1 (5 bases). Deletions cut 3 bases from V and 4 bases from J, with 11 bases between. The CDR3 has 14 residues. CDR3 coding DNA: TGTGCCAGCAGTTTTCAACAGGTCCCAGATACGCAGTATTTT. Translated, it gives CASSFQQVPDTQYF.

The chain combines TRBV19 with TRBJ2-3; D remains unclear. Germline lookup yields CDR1 LNHDA and CDR2 SQIVND (reference sequence). With 3 bases removed from V and 1 base from J, the gap between germline ends came to 11 bases. The CDR3 is 15 residues long. The CDR3 spells CASSMALGGTDTQYF. In DNA form, the CDR3 reads TGTGCCAGTAGTATGGCCCTAGGAGGCACAGATACGCAGTATTTT.

This clonotype was detected ten times or more. The J gene is TRBJ2-7, the V gene TRBV29-1; the match to TRBD1 covers 9 bases. V shed 4 bases, J shed 2 bases, and the junction held 3 bases outside the gene matches. Germline values: CDR1 SQVTM, CDR2 ANQGSEA. The length of the CDR3 is 13 residues. The CDR3 sequence: CSVANRGPYEQYF. In DNA form, the CDR3 reads TGCAGCGTTGCTAACAGGGGGCCCTACGAGCAGTACTTC.

In this sample, this clonotype turned up many times. The chain employs TRBV12-3 or TRBV12-4 and TRBJ2-1; D unclear. V was cut by 3 bases and J by 8 bases, with 14 bases left in between. The CDR3 covers 14 residues. CDR3 nucleotide sequence: TGTGCCAGCAGTTTCGGGCCGCGCCGCGATGAGCAGTTCTTC. Protein product: CASSFGPRRDEQFF.

This clonotype occurred a few times. The V gene is TRBV19, the J gene TRBJ2-7, with D perhaps matching TRBD1 (5 bases). CDR3 length: 14 amino acids. Germline values: CDR1 LNHDA, CDR2 SQIVND (reference sequence). Trimming stripped 2 bases from V and 0 bases from J, with 8 bases between. This CDR3 reads CASSIRQGSYEQYF. The CDR3 nucleotides read TGTGCCAGTAGTATAAGGCAGGGCTCCTACGAGCAGTACTTC. The full variable domain, in which reference TRBV19 and TRBJ2-7 provide the parts outside the CDR3, is DGGITQSPKYLFRKEGQNVTLSCEQNLNHDAMYWYRQDPGQGLRLIYYSQIVNDFQKGDIAEGYSVSREKKESFPLTVTSAQKNPTAFYLCASSIRQGSYEQYFGPGTRLTVT.

This clonotype was detected many times. J is TRBJ1-1 and V is TRBV20-1, with D possibly being TRBD1 (5 bases). Trimming took off 4 bases at V and 4 bases at J, with 16 bases between the two ends. Germline lookup yields CDR1 DFQATT and CDR2 SNEGSKA (reference sequence). The CDR3 contains 14 residues. The DNA for the CDR3 is TGCAGTGCTAAACGTGCACAGGCGGGCACTGAAGCTTTCTTT. Its protein product is CSAKRAQAGTEAFF.

This clonotype has at least ten counts. The chain recombines TRBV5-1 with TRBJ1-2, with TRBD1 matching 8 bases. This CDR3 comprises 14 residues. J gave up 4 bases and V 0 bases, and 2 bases lay outside the gene matches. Germline-derived CDR1 and CDR2 are SGHRS and YFSETQ. The CDR3 coding sequence is TGCGCCAGCAGCTTGGAGCAGGGGGCCTATGGCTACACCTTC. This codes for CASSLEQGAYGYTF.

This clonotype was counted many times. CDR3 amino acids: CASSEGFRTDTQYF. CDR3 nucleotide sequence: TGCGCCAGCAGCGAGGGGTTCCGCACAGATACGCAGTATTTT. The chain has TRBV5-1 and TRBJ2-3, with D possibly being TRBD1 or TRBD2 (5 bases each). Germline V gene sequence: CDR1 SGHRS, CDR2 YFSETQ. V shed 4 bases and J shed 1 base, with 10 bases lying between them. The CDR3 is 14 amino acids. Together with reference TRBV5-1 and TRBJ2-3, the CDR3 gives the full variable domain: KAGVTQTPRYLIKTRGQQVTLSCSPISGHRSVSWYQQTPGQGLQFLFEYFSETQRNKGNFPGRFSGRQFSNSRSEMNVSTLELGDSALYLCASSEGFRTDTQYFGPGTRLTVL.

This clonotype was detected only a few times. The rearrangement joins TRBV2 to TRBJ2-1; 9 bases align to TRBD2. The CDR3 consists of 14 residues. The trim removed 8 bases at V and 6 bases at J, leaving 8 bases unmatched. Germline loops: CDR1 SNHLY, CDR2 FYNNEI. DNA for the CDR3: TGTGCCAGCGTAGAGCGGGGGGCCTCCAATGAGCAGTTCTTC. It encodes CASVERGASNEQFF.

This clonotype has ten or more counts. V and J are TRBV7-6 and TRBJ2-7, with D possibly being TRBD2 (5 bases). The CDR3 consists of 14 residues. V shed 5 bases and J shed 4 bases, with 15 bases lying between them. Germline assignment: CDR1 SGHVS and CDR2 FNYEAQ. The CDR3 is CASSGGSPGYEQYF. In DNA, the CDR3 is TGTGCCAGCAGCGGAGGCTCCCCGGGGTACGAGCAGTACTTC.

This clonotype was counted many times. J is TRBJ2-3 and V is TRBV28, with D maybe TRBD2 (6 bases). Germline CDR1 MDHEN, CDR2 SYDVKM. V lost 9 bases and J 0 bases, leaving 16 bases between the germline ends. This CDR3 comprises 15 residues. This chain's CDR3 is CASLPSASSTDTQYF. The DNA of the CDR3 is TGTGCCAGTTTGCCTAGCGCTTCTAGCACAGATACGCAGTATTTT.

In regard to this clonotype: This could be a read error, since a much larger clone is one nucleotide away. The chain employs TRBV3-1 and TRBJ2-3; TRBD2 agrees at 8 bases. Per the germline V gene, CDR1 is LGHDT and CDR2 is YNNKEL (reference sequence). The trim removed 7 bases at V and 10 bases at J, leaving 13 bases unmatched. There are 14 residues in the CDR3. CDR3 in amino acids: CASTSAGGKIAQYF. CDR3 DNA: TGTGCCAGCACTTCCGCGGGGGGAAAGATAGCGCAGTATTTT.

At least ten counts were recorded for this clonotype. The chain has TRBV7-6 and TRBJ2-1, with 12 bases that match TRBD2. CDR1 is SGHVS, CDR2 FNYEAQ, per germline. The V and J ends lost 4 bases and 8 bases, in that order; junction bases with no gene match: 9. The length of the CDR3 is 16 residues. The CDR3 protein is CASSSPRLAGEDEQFF. The CDR3 DNA reads as TGTGCCAGCAGCTCCCCCCGACTAGCGGGAGAGGATGAGCAGTTCTTC.